The 4 T cell receptor beta chains reported below all come from one sample, sequenced in a study of blood T cells in healthy people across ages. Through a sample-barcoded 5' primer and a J-beta primer mix, a second PCR was run for roughly 6 to 12 cycles. Using its own MiXCR run on the 5' RACE reads, TCRdb lists one record per CDR3 protein. The sample yields about 970,000 distinct CDR3 sequences, approximately 50% seen once. Sequencing used blood. The receptors stem from a woman in her sixties or seventies in good health.

The rearrangement uses TRBV28 and TRBJ1-3; D is unclear. The CDR3 extends over 16 amino acids. Per the germline V gene, CDR1 is MDHEN and CDR2 is SYDVKM. The V end was cut by 3 bases, the J end by 0 bases, with 12 bases between. As DNA, the CDR3 is TGTGCCAGCAGTTTTCCGACGGTTGCCTCTGGAAACACCATATATTTT. It yields the protein CASSFPTVASGNTIYF.

The rearrangement joins TRBV4-1 to TRBJ1-5, with 7 bases lining up with TRBD1. This CDR3 has 14 amino acids. In germline, CDR1 is MGHRA, CDR2 YSYEKL. V lost 0 bases and J lost 9; bases outside the gene matches: 5. This chain's CDR3 is CASSQDPTGPPQHF. CDR3 in DNA: TGCGCCAGCAGCCAAGATCCGACAGGGCCGCCCCAGCATTTT.

CDR3 coding DNA: TGTGCCAGCAGCCCTATTGATGTTCCGGGACATGTCAAAAACATTCAGTACTTC. It translates to CASSPIDVPGHVKNIQYF. The chain recombines TRBV11-2 with TRBJ2-4; tentative D call: TRBD1 (6 bases). Germline-derived CDR1 and CDR2 are SGHAT and FQNNGV. The CDR3 consists of 18 residues. Trimming cost V 5 bases and J 3 bases, with 23 bases left between them. The full variable domain, completed using reference TRBV11-2 and TRBJ2-4, is EAGVAQSPRYKIIEKRQSVAFWCNPISGHATLYWYQQILGQGPKLLIQFQNNGVVDDSQLPKDRFSAERLKGVDSTLKIQPAKLEDSAVYLCASSPIDVPGHVKNIQYFGAGTRLSVL.

The genes are TRBV5-1 and TRBJ2-3, with D unclear. This CDR3 region has 15 residues. From germline, CDR1 is SGHRS and CDR2 YFSETQ. V was cut by 1 base and J by 2 bases, with 11 bases left in between. Written as DNA, the CDR3 is TGCGCCAGCAGCTTGACAGATCCATCCACAGATACGCAGTATTTT. This gives the protein CASSLTDPSTDTQYF.